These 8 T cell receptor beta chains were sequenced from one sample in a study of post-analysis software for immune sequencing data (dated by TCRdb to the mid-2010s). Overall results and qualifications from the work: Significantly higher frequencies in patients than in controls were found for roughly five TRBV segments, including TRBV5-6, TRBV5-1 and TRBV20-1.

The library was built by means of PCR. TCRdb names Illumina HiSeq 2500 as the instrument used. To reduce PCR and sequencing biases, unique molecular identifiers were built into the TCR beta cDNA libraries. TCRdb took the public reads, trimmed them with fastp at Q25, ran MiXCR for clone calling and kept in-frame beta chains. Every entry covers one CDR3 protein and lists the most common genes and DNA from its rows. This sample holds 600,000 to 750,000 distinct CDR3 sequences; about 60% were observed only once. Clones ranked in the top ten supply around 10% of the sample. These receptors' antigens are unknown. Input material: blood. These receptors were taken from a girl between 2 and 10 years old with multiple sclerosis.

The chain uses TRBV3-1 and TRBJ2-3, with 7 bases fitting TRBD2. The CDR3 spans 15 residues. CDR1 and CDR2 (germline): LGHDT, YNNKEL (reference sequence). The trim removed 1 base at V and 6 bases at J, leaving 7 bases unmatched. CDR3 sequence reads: CASSQGSGEGDTQYF. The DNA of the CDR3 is TGTGCCAGCAGCCAAGGGAGCGGGGAAGGTGATACGCAGTATTTT.

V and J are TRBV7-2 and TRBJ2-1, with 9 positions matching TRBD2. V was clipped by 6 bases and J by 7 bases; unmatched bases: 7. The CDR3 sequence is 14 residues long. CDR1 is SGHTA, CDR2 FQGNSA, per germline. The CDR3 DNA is TGTGCCAGCAGGCGGGGGGGAAGCGAAAATGAGCAGTTCTTC. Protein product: CASRRGGSENEQFF. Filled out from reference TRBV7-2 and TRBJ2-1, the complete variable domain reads GAGVSQSPSNKVTEKGKDVELRCDPISGHTALYWYRQSLGQGLEFLIYFQGNSAPDKSGLPSDRFSAERTGGSVSTLTIQRTQQEDSAVYLCASRRGGSENEQFFGPGTRLTVL.

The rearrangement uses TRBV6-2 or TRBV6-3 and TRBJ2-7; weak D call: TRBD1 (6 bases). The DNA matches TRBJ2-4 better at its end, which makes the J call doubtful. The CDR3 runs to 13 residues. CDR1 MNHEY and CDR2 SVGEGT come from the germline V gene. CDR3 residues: CASSPRGYGIQYF. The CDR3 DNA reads TGTGCCAGCAGTCCCAGGGGTTATGGCATTCAGTACTTC.

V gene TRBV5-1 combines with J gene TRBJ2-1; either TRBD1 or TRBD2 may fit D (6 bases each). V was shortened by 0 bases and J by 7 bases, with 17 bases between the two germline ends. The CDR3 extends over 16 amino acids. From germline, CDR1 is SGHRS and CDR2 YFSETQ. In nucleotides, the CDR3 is TGCGCCAGCAGCTTGGATGGCTTAGGGGGGTGGAATGAGCAGTTCTTC. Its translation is CASSLDGLGGWNEQFF.

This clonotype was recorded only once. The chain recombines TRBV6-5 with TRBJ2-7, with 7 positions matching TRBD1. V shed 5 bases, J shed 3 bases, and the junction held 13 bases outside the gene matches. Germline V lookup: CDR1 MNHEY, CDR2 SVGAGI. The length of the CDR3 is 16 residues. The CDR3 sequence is CASSRRIGTVSYEQYF. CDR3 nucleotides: TGTGCCAGCAGTCGACGCATCGGGACAGTGAGCTACGAGCAGTACTTC.

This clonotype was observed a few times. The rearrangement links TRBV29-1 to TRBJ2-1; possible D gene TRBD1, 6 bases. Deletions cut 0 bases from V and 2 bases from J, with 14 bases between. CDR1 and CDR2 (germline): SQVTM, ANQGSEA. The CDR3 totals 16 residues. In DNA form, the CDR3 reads TGCAGCGTTGAAGATACGGACAGTAGAACCTACAATGAGCAGTTCTTC. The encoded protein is CSVEDTDSRTYNEQFF.

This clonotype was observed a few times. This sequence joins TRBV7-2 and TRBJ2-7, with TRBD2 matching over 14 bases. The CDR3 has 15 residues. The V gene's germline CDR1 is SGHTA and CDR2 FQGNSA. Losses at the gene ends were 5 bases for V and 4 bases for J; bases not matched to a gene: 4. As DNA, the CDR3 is TGTGCCAGCAGCCACGGGACTAGCGGGAGTTACGAGCAGTACTTC. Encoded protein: CASSHGTSGSYEQYF.

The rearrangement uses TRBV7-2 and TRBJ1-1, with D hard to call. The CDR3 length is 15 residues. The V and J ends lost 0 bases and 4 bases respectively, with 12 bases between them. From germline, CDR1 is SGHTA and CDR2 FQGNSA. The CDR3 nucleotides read TGTGCCAGCAGCTTAGCGGACGATTTAGGCACTGAAGCTTTCTTT. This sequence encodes CASSLADDLGTEAFF.